This T cell receptor beta chain was profiled in a study of blood T cell repertoires in COVID-19. Overall study context: There were acute and convalescent COVID-19 samples, and they came from the United States, Italy and Spain. PBMCs, B-cell-depleted T cells, or T cells were the source of the cDNA or gDNA that made up the material.

Original processing methods: From reference gene primer amplification, estimates of nucleated cell counts were derived. Here immunoSEQ multiplex PCR was the method, and the copy in TCRdb shows in-frame clones only, minus some. The DNA was the basis for D and trimming; V, J and clone size are from that table. The repertoire holds fewer than 100,000 clones, with roughly 85% as singletons. V shed 4 bases and J shed 2 bases, with 14 bases lying between them. Germline loops: CDR1 SGHRS, CDR2 YFSETQ. The CDR3 covers 15 residues. The sample comprised peripheral blood. The sequence came from a human donor in a cohort sampled during active COVID-19. The rearrangement links TRBV5-1 to TRBJ2-3; D may be TRBD2 (5 bases). The chain's CDR3 is CASSPLGSDTDTQYF. In DNA form, the CDR3 reads TGCGCCAGCAGCCCACTAGGGAGCGACACAGATACGCAGTATTTT.